Each of the 5 T cell receptor beta chains below was sequenced from the same sample in a study of blood T cell dynamics during melanoma immunotherapy. The table came from immunoSEQ multiplex PCR; TCRdb's copy has only in-frame clones and leaves some out. The sample contains roughly 15,000 clones, approximately 90% of which appear only once. Time point of the sample: pre-treatment baseline. The source material was blood, sampled from a patient treated with checkpoint blockade. These receptors were collected from a human donor with melanoma.

The chain combines TRBV5-8 with TRBJ2-5; tentative D call: TRBD1 (5 bases). Germline V gene sequence: CDR1 SGHTS, CDR2 YDEGEE. The CDR3 is 14 residues long. Trimming took 0 bases from V and 2 from J, leaving 8 bases between them. The CDR3 reads CASSLGGSQETQYF. In nucleotides, the CDR3 is TGTGCCAGCAGCTTGGGGGGCTCACAAGAGACCCAGTACTTC.

The chain couples TRBV6-4 to TRBJ2-3, with TRBD2 matching over 14 bases. The germline gives CDR1 MRHNA, CDR2 SNTAGT. This CDR3 region has 15 residues. Unmatched junction bases numbered 6, after V lost 6 bases and J lost 7 bases. The CDR3 bases are TGTGCCAGCAGCAGACTAGCGGGGGGGCTTTATACGCAGTATTTT. Its protein is CASSRLAGGLYTQYF.

The rearrangement joins TRBV9 to TRBJ1-2; D unresolved. The germline V and J ends were trimmed by 0 bases and 4 bases, with 7 bases remaining between them. The CDR3 spans 13 residues. The V gene's germline CDR1 is SGDLS and CDR2 YYNGEE. The CDR3 region has the DNA TGTGCCAGCAGCGTAGGAACCGGCTATGGCTACACCTTC. Amino acid sequence: CASSVGTGYGYTF. Full variable domain (remainder filled in from reference TRBV9 and TRBJ1-2): DSGVTQTPKHLITATGQRVTLRCSPRSGDLSVYWYQQSLDQGLQFLIQYYNGEERAKGNILERFSAQQFPDLHSELNLSSLELGDSALYFCASSVGTGYGYTFGSGTRLTVV.

This chain links TRBV7-2 with TRBJ2-5; D not resolved. V gave up 1 base and J gave up 7 bases, with 10 bases separating them. Germline values: CDR1 SGHTA, CDR2 FQGNSA. CDR3 length equals 13 residues. CDR3 in DNA: TGTGCCAGCAGCTTAGTTGGGTCAAGGACCCAGTACTTC. It encodes CASSLVGSRTQYF.

The chain's CDR3 is CAIRGPGRELFF. The CDR3 DNA reads as TGTGCCATCAGGGGACCCGGGAGGGAGCTGTTTTTT. The chain links TRBV10-3 to TRBJ2-2, with D tentatively TRBD1 or TRBD2 (5 bases each). The CDR3 has 12 amino acids. CDR1 and CDR2 (germline): ENHRY, SYGVKD. V was cut by 6 bases and J by 9 bases, with 11 bases left in between.